This TCR beta chain originates from a study of CD8 T cells in Susac syndrome. RNA was extracted with the RNeasy kit, and a quantity of 0.5 to 1 ug was reverse transcribed using random hexamers. The CDR3 of TCR beta was amplified by immunoSEQ multiplex PCR across 54 Vbeta and 13 Jbeta. TCRdb fed the immunoSEQ multiplex PCR reads into MiXCR, producing one record per CDR3 protein. The repertoire holds some 300,000 distinct CDR3 sequences, with 85% as singletons. Negative isolation was used for CD8+ and CD4+ T cells and FACS enrichment for TEMRA cells. The study's findings and limits: The authors acknowledged that the study's TCR sequencing and HLA analysis involved relatively few individuals.

A word on this clonotype: Its antigen is not known.

Germline lookup yields CDR1 SGHVS and CDR2 FQNEAQ. The CDR3 runs to 17 residues. V lost 4 bases and J 3 bases, leaving 18 bases between the germline ends. The V call is TRBV7-8, the J call TRBJ2-2; a weak D match, TRBD2 (5 bases). The sample was CD8+ T cells from PBMCs. This receptor was identified in a human donor with multiple sclerosis. The CDR3 here is CASSSPLLGADTGELFF. Here the CDR3 DNA reads TGTGCCAGCAGCTCCCCGCTTCTAGGAGCGGACACCGGGGAGCTGTTTTTT.